This T cell receptor beta chain was found in a study of CXCR3-negative and CXCR3-positive naive CD8 T cells. Study observations and caveats: Both naive subsets showed comparably high diversity, and memory CD8+ cells showed much lower diversity. Memory cells differed in TRBV-TRBJ usage, but naive CXCR3-negative and CXCR3-positive cells had similar usage. TRB CDR3 hydrophobicity was greater in CXCR3-positive naive cells than in CXCR3-negative naive cells.

Triplicate sorts of some 300,000 cells per CD8+ subset. The study made its TRB cDNA libraries by 5' RACE, adding UMI labels. TCRdb reprocessed the 5' RACE reads and stores each CDR3 protein as one record, lacking DNA. The specimen's table records roughly 63,000 distinct CDR3 sequences. In the case of this clonotype: Its matching antigen is unknown.

Germline V gives CDR1 SGHNT, CDR2 YYREEE (reference sequence). This CDR3 has 14 amino acids. The source material was naive CXCR3+ CD8+ T cells from blood. Documented subset: CD45RO-CCR7+CD27+CD95- naive CD8+ T cells expressing CXCR3 (TNR3+). This clonotype originated in a human donor in good health. Some clones in this sample may be carry-over from other donors' samples. V gene TRBV5-4 combines with J gene TRBJ2-7. CDR3 sequence: CASSFARSSYEQYF.